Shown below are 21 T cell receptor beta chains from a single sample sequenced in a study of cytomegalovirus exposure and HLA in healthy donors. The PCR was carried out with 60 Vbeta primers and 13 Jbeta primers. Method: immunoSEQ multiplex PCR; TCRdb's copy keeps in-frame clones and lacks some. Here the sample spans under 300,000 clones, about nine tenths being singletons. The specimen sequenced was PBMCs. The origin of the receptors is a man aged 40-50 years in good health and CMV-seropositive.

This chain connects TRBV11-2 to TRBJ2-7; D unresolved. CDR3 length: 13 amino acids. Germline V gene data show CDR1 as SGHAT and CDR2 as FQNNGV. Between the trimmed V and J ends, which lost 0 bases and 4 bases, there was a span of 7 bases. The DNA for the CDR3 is TGTGCCAGCAGCTTAGATAGTTTTTACGAGCAGTACTTC. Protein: CASSLDSFYEQYF. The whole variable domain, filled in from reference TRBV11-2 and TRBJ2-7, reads EAGVAQSPRYKIIEKRQSVAFWCNPISGHATLYWYQQILGQGPKLLIQFQNNGVVDDSQLPKDRFSAERLKGVDSTLKIQPAKLEDSAVYLCASSLDSFYEQYFGPGTRLTVT.

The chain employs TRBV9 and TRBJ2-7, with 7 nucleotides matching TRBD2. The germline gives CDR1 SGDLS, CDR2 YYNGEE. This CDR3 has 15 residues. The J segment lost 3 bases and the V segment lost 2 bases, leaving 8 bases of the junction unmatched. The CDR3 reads CASSVGAGLVYEQYF. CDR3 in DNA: TGTGCCAGCAGCGTGGGAGCGGGGTTGGTCTACGAGCAGTACTTC.

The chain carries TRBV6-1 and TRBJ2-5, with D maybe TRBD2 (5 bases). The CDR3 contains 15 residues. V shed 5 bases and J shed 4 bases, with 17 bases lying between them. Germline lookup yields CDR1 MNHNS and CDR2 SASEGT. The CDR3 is CASSLLRVRLETQYF. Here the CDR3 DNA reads TGTGCCAGCAGTCTACTGCGGGTTCGACTAGAGACCCAGTACTTC.

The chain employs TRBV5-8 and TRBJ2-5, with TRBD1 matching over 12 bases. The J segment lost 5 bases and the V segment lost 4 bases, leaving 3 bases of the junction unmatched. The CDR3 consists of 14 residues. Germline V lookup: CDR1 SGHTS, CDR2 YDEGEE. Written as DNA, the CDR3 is TGTGCCAGCAGCCTCGGGACAGGGGGCGAGACCCAGTACTTC. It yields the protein CASSLGTGGETQYF.

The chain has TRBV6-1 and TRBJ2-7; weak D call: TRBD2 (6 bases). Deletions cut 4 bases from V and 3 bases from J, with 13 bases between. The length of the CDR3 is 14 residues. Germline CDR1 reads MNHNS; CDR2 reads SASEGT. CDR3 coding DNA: TGTGCCAGCAGTGCCCGACTAGAGAACTACGAGCAGTACTTC. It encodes CASSARLENYEQYF.

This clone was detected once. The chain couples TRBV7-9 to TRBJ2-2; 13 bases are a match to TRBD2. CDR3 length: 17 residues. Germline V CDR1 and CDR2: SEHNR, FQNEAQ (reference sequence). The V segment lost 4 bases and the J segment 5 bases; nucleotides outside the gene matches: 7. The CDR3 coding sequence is TGTGCCAGCAGCTCACGGACTAGCGGGAGTTCTACCGGGGAGCTGTTTTTT. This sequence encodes CASSSRTSGSSTGELFF.

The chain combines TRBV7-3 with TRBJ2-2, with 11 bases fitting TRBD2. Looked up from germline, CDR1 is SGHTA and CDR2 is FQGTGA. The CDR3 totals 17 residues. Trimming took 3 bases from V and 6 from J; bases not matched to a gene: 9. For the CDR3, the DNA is TGTGCCAGCAGCTTCGCTACTAGCGGGAGAGGGGCCGGGGAGCTGTTTTTT. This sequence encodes CASSFATSGRGAGELFF.

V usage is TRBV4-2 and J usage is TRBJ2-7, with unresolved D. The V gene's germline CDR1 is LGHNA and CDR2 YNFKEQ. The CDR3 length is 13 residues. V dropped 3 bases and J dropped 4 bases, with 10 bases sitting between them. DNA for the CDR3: TGTGCCAGCAGCCACTCCCCAGATTACGAGCAGTACTTC. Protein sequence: CASSHSPDYEQYF.

CDR3 DNA: TGTGCCAGTAGGGTTTGGACAGGGAATGCTAACTATGGCTACACCTTC. Its protein product is CASRVWTGNANYGYTF. The chain joins TRBV19 to TRBJ1-2; 8 positions agree with TRBD1. The CDR3 contains 16 residues. CDR1 and CDR2 (germline): LNHDA, SQIVND (reference sequence). V lost 6 bases and J lost 0; bases outside the gene matches: 9.

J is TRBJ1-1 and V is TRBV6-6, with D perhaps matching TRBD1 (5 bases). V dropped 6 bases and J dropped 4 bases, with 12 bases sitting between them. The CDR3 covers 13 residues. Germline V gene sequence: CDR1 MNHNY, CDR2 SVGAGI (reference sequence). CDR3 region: CASSLGGVTEAFF. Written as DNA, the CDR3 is TGTGCCAGCAGCCTCGGGGGGGTCACTGAAGCTTTCTTT.

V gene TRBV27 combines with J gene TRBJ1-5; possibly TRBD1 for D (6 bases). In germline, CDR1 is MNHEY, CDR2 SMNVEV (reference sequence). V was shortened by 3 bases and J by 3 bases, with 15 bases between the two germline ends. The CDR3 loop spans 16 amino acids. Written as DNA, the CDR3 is TGTGCCAGCAGTTTTTTAGGGGGTCGGGACAATCAGCCCCAGCATTTT. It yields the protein CASSFLGGRDNQPQHF.

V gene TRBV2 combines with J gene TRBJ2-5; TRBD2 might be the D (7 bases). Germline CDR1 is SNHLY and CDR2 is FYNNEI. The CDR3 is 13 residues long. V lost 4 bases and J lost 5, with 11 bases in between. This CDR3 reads CASSAGGQETQYF. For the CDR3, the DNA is TGTGCCAGCAGTGCCGGGGGGCAGGAGACCCAGTACTTC.

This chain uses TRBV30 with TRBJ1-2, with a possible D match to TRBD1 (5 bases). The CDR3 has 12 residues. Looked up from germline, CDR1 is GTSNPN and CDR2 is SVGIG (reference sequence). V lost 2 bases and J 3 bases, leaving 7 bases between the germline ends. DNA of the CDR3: TGTGCCTGGAGTACGGGGGACTATGGCTACACCTTC. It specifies CAWSTGDYGYTF.

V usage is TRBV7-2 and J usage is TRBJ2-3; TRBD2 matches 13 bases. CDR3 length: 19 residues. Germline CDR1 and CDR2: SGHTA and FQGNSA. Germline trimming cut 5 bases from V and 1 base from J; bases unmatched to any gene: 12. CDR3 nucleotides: TGTGCCAGCAGCGCGCTACTAGCGGGAGGGACCAGAGGCACAGATACGCAGTATTTT. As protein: CASSALLAGGTRGTDTQYF.

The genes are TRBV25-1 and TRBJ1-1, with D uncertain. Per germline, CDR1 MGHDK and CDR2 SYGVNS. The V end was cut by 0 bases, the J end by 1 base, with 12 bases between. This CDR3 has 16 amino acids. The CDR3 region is CASSEYSPAPNTEAFF. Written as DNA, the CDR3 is TGTGCCAGCAGTGAATATAGTCCCGCCCCGAACACTGAAGCTTTCTTT.

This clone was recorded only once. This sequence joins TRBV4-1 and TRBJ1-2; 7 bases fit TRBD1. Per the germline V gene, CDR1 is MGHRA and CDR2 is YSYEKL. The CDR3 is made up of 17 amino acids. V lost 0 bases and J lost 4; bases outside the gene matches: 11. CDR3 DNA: TGCGCCAGCAGCCAAGATCCGTGGACAGGCCCTATCTATGGCTACACCTTC. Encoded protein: CASSQDPWTGPIYGYTF.

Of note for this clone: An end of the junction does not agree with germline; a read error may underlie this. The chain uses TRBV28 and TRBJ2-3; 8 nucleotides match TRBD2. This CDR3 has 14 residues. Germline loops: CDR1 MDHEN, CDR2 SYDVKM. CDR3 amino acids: CASRRTSGTNTQYF. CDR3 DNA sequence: TGTGCCAGCAGAAGAACTAGCGGCACAAATACGCAGTATTTT.

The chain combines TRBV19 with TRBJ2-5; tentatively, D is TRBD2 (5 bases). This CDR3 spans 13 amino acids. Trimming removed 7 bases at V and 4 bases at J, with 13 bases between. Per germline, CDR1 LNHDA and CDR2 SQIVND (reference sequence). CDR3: CASTGVSRETQYF. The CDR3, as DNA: TGTGCCAGTACCGGGGTCAGTCGAGAGACCCAGTACTTC.

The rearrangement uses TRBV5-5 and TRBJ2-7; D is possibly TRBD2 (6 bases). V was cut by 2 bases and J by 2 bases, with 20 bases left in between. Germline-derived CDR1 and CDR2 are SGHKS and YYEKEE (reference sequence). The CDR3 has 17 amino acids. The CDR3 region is CASSFGTSGTVAYEQYF. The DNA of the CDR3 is TGTGCCAGCAGCTTTGGGACTTCAGGGACGGTGGCCTACGAGCAGTACTTC.

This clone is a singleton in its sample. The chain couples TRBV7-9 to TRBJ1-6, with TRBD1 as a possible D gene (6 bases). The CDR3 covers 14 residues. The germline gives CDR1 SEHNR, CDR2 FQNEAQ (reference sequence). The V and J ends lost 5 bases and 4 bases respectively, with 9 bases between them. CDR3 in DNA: TGTGCCAGCAGCCCCCAGGGGTATAATTCACCCCTCCACTTT. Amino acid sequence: CASSPQGYNSPLHF.

The CDR3 is CASSRPGLAGYNEQFF. The DNA for the CDR3 is TGTGCCAGTAGTAGACCGGGACTAGCGGGATACAATGAGCAGTTCTTC. The chain has TRBV19 and TRBJ2-1, with 13 bases that match TRBD2. The CDR3 covers 16 residues. Germline V CDR1 and CDR2: LNHDA, SQIVND (reference sequence). Germline trimming cut 4 bases from V and 4 bases from J; bases unmatched to any gene: 4.